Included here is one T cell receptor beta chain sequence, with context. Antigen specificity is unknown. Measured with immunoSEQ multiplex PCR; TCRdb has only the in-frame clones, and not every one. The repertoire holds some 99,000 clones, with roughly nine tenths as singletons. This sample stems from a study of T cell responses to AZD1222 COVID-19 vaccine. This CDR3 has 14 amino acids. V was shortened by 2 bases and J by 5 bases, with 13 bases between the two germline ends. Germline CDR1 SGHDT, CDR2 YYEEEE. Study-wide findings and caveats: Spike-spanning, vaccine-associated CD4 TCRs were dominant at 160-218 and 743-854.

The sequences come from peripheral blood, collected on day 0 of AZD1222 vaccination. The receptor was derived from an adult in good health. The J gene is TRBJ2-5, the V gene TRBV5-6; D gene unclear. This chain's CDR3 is CASSFHGFGETQYF. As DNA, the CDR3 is TGTGCCAGCAGCTTTCATGGGTTTGGGGAGACCCAGTACTTC.